The 27 T cell receptor beta chains in this list originate from one sample, sequenced in a study of HIV-infected children after antiretroviral therapy interruption. Indicated treatment: PENTA 11 planned treatment interruption arm or continuous ART arm. The TCR library was built from RNA with a 3' RACE protocol and unique molecular identifiers. TCRdb called the 3' RACE reads again in MiXCR, with one record for every CDR3 protein. The data show approximately 95,000 distinct CDR3 sequences, 6.9% seen once. The sample here was CD45RA+ CD4+ T cells from PBMCs, pooled from several time points, taken from a donor given antiretroviral therapy, either interrupted or continuous. Indicated subset: naive CD4+ CD45RA+ CD45RO- T cells. The receptors shown here come from a pool of human donors with HIV.

This clonotype showed up just a few times. The gene calls are TRBV10-3 and TRBJ2-1; 8 bases align to TRBD2. With V trimmed by 11 bases and J by 0 bases, 15 bases remained unmatched. Per the germline V gene, CDR1 is ENHRY and CDR2 is SYGVKD. The CDR3 extends over 17 amino acids. The CDR3: CAAAQRGTSGSYNEQFF. CDR3 sequence (DNA): TGTGCCGCTGCCCAGCGGGGGACATCGGGCTCCTACAATGAGCAGTTCTTC.

This clonotype came up many times. The chain recombines TRBV18 with TRBJ2-5; possible D gene TRBD1, 6 bases. Germline V gives CDR1 KGHSH, CDR2 LQKENI. The CDR3 is 13 residues long. Trimming stripped 8 bases from V and 7 bases from J, with 17 bases between. The CDR3 here is CASRRDTLGTQYF. The CDR3 coding sequence is TGTGCCAGCCGCCGGGACACCCTTGGGACCCAGTACTTC.

In its sample, this clonotype was seen many times. This rearrangement joins TRBV12-3 or TRBV12-4 to TRBJ1-1; D uncertain. This CDR3 has 11 amino acids. Trimming took off 3 bases at V and 3 bases at J, with 2 bases between the two ends. CDR3 nucleotide sequence: TGTGCCAGCAGTTTGTACACTGAAGCTTTCTTT. It encodes CASSLYTEAFF.

Ten or more counts support this clonotype. The chain is built from TRBV20-1 and TRBJ1-4; D is undetermined. Germline V gives CDR1 DFQATT, CDR2 SNEGSKA (reference sequence). The length of the CDR3 is 14 residues. The V gene lost 0 bases and the J gene lost 5 bases, with 10 bases spanning the gap. This CDR3 is CSARDGLVNEKLFF. The CDR3, as DNA: TGCAGTGCTAGAGACGGTCTTGTAAATGAAAAACTGTTTTTT.

This clonotype appeared many times. The rearrangement uses TRBV6-6 and TRBJ1-1, with D perhaps matching TRBD1 (5 bases). The CDR3 totals 13 residues. Looked up from germline, CDR1 is MNHNY and CDR2 is SVGAGI (reference sequence). V lost 2 bases and J 5 bases, leaving 9 bases between the germline ends. The CDR3 loop reads CASSYRGLTEAFF. For the CDR3, the DNA is TGTGCCAGCAGTTACAGGGGACTTACTGAAGCTTTCTTT.

This clonotype came up a few times. The genes are TRBV4-2 and TRBJ2-1; the match to TRBD1 covers 10 bases. V trimming: 4 bases; J trimming: 9 bases; junction bases outside the gene matches: 9. Germline V CDR1 and CDR2: LGHNA, YNFKEQ. CDR3 length: 15 amino acids. The CDR3 loop is CASSPSRQGAGEQFF. The CDR3, as DNA: TGTGCCAGCAGCCCCTCCCGACAGGGGGCCGGTGAGCAGTTCTTC.

This clonotype was seen repeatedly, ten times or more. The chain employs TRBV5-6 and TRBJ1-2, with D possibly TRBD1 on 6 matching bases. The V gene lost 0 bases and the J gene lost 5 bases, with 14 bases spanning the gap. The CDR3 is 15 residues long. CDR1 and CDR2 from the germline V gene are SGHDT and YYEEEE. The CDR3 sequence is CASSLVRPGEYGYTF. For the CDR3, the DNA is TGTGCCAGCAGCTTGGTCCGGCCAGGGGAATATGGCTACACCTTC.

In this sample, this clonotype turned up many times. J is TRBJ2-1 and V is TRBV29-1, with TRBD1 matching 10 bases. CDR1 SQVTM and CDR2 ANQGSEA come from the germline V gene. V shed 1 base, J shed 4 bases, and the junction held 10 bases outside the gene matches. The length of the CDR3 is 17 residues. The CDR3 is CSVEVITGQGVYNEQFF. Written as DNA, the CDR3 is TGCAGCGTTGAAGTTATCACAGGACAGGGGGTTTACAATGAGCAGTTCTTC.

In this sample, this clonotype turned up many times. The V call is TRBV15, the J call TRBJ2-1, with TRBD2 matching over 12 bases. The V and J ends lost 3 bases and 4 bases, in that order; junction bases with no gene match: 4. CDR1 and CDR2 (germline): LNHNV, YYDKDF (reference sequence). The CDR3 spans 16 residues. The CDR3 nucleotides are TGTGCCACCAGCAGGCGGACTAGCGGGGCTTACAATGAGCAGTTCTTC. Its translation is CATSRRTSGAYNEQFF.

This clonotype was observed at least ten times. This chain connects TRBV23-1 to TRBJ1-4; 7 bases agree with TRBD1. TRBV23-1 counts as an open reading frame of uncertain function. The junction had 9 bases not matched to a gene; V was cut back by 6 bases and J by 11 bases. The CDR3 spans 13 residues. The CDR3 here is CASRGDSFGKLFF. CDR3 DNA: TGCGCCAGCAGGGGGGACAGCTTTGGGAAACTGTTTTTT.

The J gene is TRBJ1-5, the V gene TRBV7-9; tentative D call: TRBD1 (6 bases). Per the germline V gene, CDR1 is SEHNR and CDR2 is FQNEAQ (reference sequence). Trimming cost V 4 bases and J 11 bases, with 18 bases left between them. This CDR3 is 14 amino acids long. The DNA of the CDR3 is TGTGCCAGCAGCTCGACAGGACGGTTTTGGACCCAGCATTTT. It codes for CASSSTGRFWTQHF.

This clonotype was found many times. CDR3 bases: TGTGCCAGCAGGATGACTAGCGGGGGATACGAGCAGTACTTC. Translated: CASRMTSGGYEQYF. This chain connects TRBV12-3 or TRBV12-4 to TRBJ2-7; TRBD2 aligns across 12 bases. With 6 bases clipped from V and 4 bases from J, the junction kept 4 bases outside the gene matches. The CDR3 loop spans 14 amino acids.

The chain is built from TRBV28 and TRBJ2-5; 8 nucleotides match TRBD2. Losses at the gene ends were 4 bases for V and 0 bases for J; bases not matched to a gene: 4. This CDR3 has 15 amino acids. CDR1 is MDHEN and CDR2 is SYDVKM in the germline V gene. CDR3 amino acids: CASSSLAGYQETQYF. Here the CDR3 DNA reads TGTGCCAGCAGTTCCTTAGCGGGGTACCAAGAGACCCAGTACTTC.

This clonotype was seen at least ten times. The gene calls are TRBV12-3 or TRBV12-4 and TRBJ2-4, with D maybe TRBD1 (5 bases). The CDR3 totals 16 residues. Trimming pared 7 bases from V and 0 bases from J, leaving 16 bases between. CDR3 loop: CASTPGRQIAKNIQYF. The CDR3 coding sequence is TGTGCCAGCACCCCTGGCAGACAGATAGCCAAAAACATTCAGTACTTC.

This clonotype showed up many times. CDR3 in DNA: TGTGCCAGCAGCTTCGATGGCTCCAGCTCCTATAATTCACCCCTCCACTTT. Encoded protein: CASSFDGSSSYNSPLHF. V usage is TRBV11-2 and J usage is TRBJ1-6; D remains ambiguous. CDR1 and CDR2 from the germline V gene are SGHAT and FQNNGV. The CDR3 is 17 amino acids. V was trimmed by 3 bases and J by 0 bases, leaving 12 bases between them.

The table lists this clonotype with many counts. The gene calls are TRBV18 and TRBJ1-1, with D tentatively TRBD1 (5 bases). Germline assignment: CDR1 KGHSH and CDR2 LQKENI. The CDR3 totals 13 residues. The V gene lost 3 bases and the J gene lost 1 base, with 6 bases spanning the gap. The CDR3 sequence: CASSPGPNTEAFF. CDR3 sequence (DNA): TGTGCCAGCTCACCGGGACCGAACACTGAAGCTTTCTTT. Complete variable domain (other parts from reference TRBV18 and TRBJ1-1): NAGVMQNPRHLVRRRGQEARLRCSPMKGHSHVYWYRQLPEEGLKFMVYLQKENIIDESGMPKERFSAEFPKEGPSILRIQQVVRGDSAAYFCASSPGPNTEAFFGQGTRLTVV.

This clonotype was detected only a few times. This sequence joins TRBV4-1 and TRBJ2-1, with D possibly matching TRBD1 (5 bases). V lost 0 bases, J lost 3 bases, and 9 bases lay in between. The CDR3 is 15 residues long. Germline V CDR1 and CDR2: MGHRA, YSYEKL. CDR3 sequence reads: CASSQDGQGYNEQFF. Here the CDR3 DNA reads TGCGCCAGCAGCCAAGATGGGCAGGGCTACAATGAGCAGTTCTTC.

At least ten counts were recorded for this clonotype. The chain uses TRBV9 and TRBJ2-5; 10 bases line up with TRBD2. The V gene end was trimmed by 3 bases and the J gene end by 2 bases; junction bases not matched to a gene: 7. Germline values: CDR1 SGDLS, CDR2 YYNGEE. CDR3 length: 16 amino acids. Written as DNA, the CDR3 is TGTGCCAGCAGCGCAACTAGCGGGACCCCTCAAGAGACCCAGTACTTC. This codes for CASSATSGTPQETQYF.

The chain carries TRBV5-5 and TRBJ2-1; 8 nucleotides agree with TRBD2. CDR3 size: 18 residues. Germline lookup yields CDR1 SGHKS and CDR2 YYEKEE (reference sequence). V lost 6 bases, J lost 5 bases, and 19 bases stayed unmatched. CDR3 nucleotide sequence: TGTGCCAGCATCCCTAGATCCCCGGGTGGCGGGGGGAACAATGAGCAGTTCTTC. This gives the protein CASIPRSPGGGGNNEQFF.

This clonotype was recorded many times. The rearrangement joins TRBV28 to TRBJ2-7, with 9 nucleotides matching TRBD1. The CDR3 runs 15 residues. Germline CDR1 is MDHEN and CDR2 is SYDVKM. J lost 1 base, V lost 6 bases, and 7 bases had no gene match. CDR3 residues: CASSLDRGSSYEQYF. CDR3 coding DNA: TGTGCCAGCAGCCTCGACAGGGGGTCTTCCTACGAGCAGTACTTC.

This clonotype was detected ten times or more. V usage is TRBV5-1 and J usage is TRBJ1-3; 9 bases align to TRBD1. Trimming cost V 1 base and J 2 bases; bases outside gene matches: 1. Germline CDR1 reads SGHRS; CDR2 reads YFSETQ. CDR3 size: 15 residues. This chain's CDR3 is CASSLRTGAGNTIYF. CDR3 coding DNA: TGCGCCAGCAGCTTGCGGACAGGGGCTGGAAACACCATATATTTT.

Relative to its sample, this clonotype is medium-sized (0.01 to 0.1%). The gene calls are TRBV5-1 and TRBJ2-5; 7 bases are shared with TRBD2. The CDR3 sequence is 15 residues long. Unmatched junction bases numbered 5, after V lost 1 base and J lost 2 bases. CDR1 and CDR2 (germline): SGHRS, YFSETQ. The CDR3 reads CASSLKTSSQETQYF. CDR3 bases: TGCGCCAGCAGCTTGAAGACTAGCAGTCAAGAGACCCAGTACTTC.

This clonotype appeared many times. J is TRBJ2-7 and V is TRBV7-9, with D perhaps TRBD2 (5 bases). V shed 5 bases and J shed 9 bases, with 14 bases lying between them. CDR3 length: 12 residues. CDR1 and CDR2 from the germline V gene are SEHNR and FQNEAQ (reference sequence). Written as DNA, the CDR3 is TGTGCCAGCAGCACACGTAGCGAGGGGCAGTACTTC. This gives the protein CASSTRSEGQYF.

This sequence joins TRBV11-2 and TRBJ1-4, with unresolved D. V lost 1 base and J 4 bases, leaving 16 bases between the germline ends. This CDR3 comprises 17 residues. CDR1 and CDR2 (germline): SGHAT, FQNNGV. CDR3 DNA sequence: TGTGCCAGCAGCTTAGTAATCCGGGGATACGGTAATGAAAAACTGTTTTTT. Protein product: CASSLVIRGYGNEKLFF.

There are many counts of this clonotype. The chain couples TRBV5-1 to TRBJ1-1, with 9 positions matching TRBD1. V lost 4 bases, J lost 4 bases, and 8 bases stayed unmatched. The CDR3 has 15 amino acids. CDR1 SGHRS and CDR2 YFSETQ come from the germline V gene. Written as DNA, the CDR3 is TGCGCCAGCAGCGATACAGGGGGCTGGAGCACTGAAGCTTTCTTT. Translated, it gives CASSDTGGWSTEAFF. Combining the CDR3 with reference TRBV5-1 and TRBJ1-1 gives the whole variable domain KAGVTQTPRYLIKTRGQQVTLSCSPISGHRSVSWYQQTPGQGLQFLFEYFSETQRNKGNFPGRFSGRQFSNSRSEMNVSTLELGDSALYLCASSDTGGWSTEAFFGQGTRLTVV.

This clonotype was observed many times. V usage is TRBV6-1 and J usage is TRBJ1-5; no firm D call. The CDR3 has 12 amino acids. The ends were cut back, 6 bases at V and 2 bases at J, with 5 bases in the middle. The germline V gene encodes CDR1 MNHNS and CDR2 SASEGT. CDR3 bases: TGTGCCAGCAGGGACGGCAATCAGCCCCAGCATTTT. This codes for CASRDGNQPQHF.

This clonotype has a handful of counts. J is TRBJ1-1 and V is TRBV18; D gene unclear. CDR1 and CDR2 (germline): KGHSH, LQKENI. The CDR3 spans 12 residues. Deletions cut 2 bases from V and 5 bases from J, with 6 bases between. This chain's CDR3 is CASSPTKTEAFF. CDR3 coding DNA: TGTGCCAGCTCACCAACTAAGACTGAAGCTTTCTTT. Together with reference TRBV18 and TRBJ1-1, the CDR3 gives the full variable domain: NAGVMQNPRHLVRRRGQEARLRCSPMKGHSHVYWYRQLPEEGLKFMVYLQKENIIDESGMPKERFSAEFPKEGPSILRIQQVVRGDSAAYFCASSPTKTEAFFGQGTRLTVV.